This T cell receptor (beta chain) is from a study of PD-L1 blockade in urothelial cancer. At the level of the study: Atezolizumab 1,200 mg was given intravenously every 3 weeks, starting 2014. A median of approximately 140,000 T cells was found in the blood samples. Of prior chemotherapy regimens, patients had received between 0 and 3.

Data came from immunoSEQ multiplex PCR; TCRdb stores just in-frame clones and leaves some out. The profile shows 30,000 to 35,000 clones, roughly 88% of them singletons. The ends lost 4 bases at V and 3 bases at J; junction bases unmatched: 9. Germline CDR1 SGDLS, CDR2 YYNGEE. CDR3 length equals 16 residues. The input for sequencing was PBMCs, taken around atezolizumab (anti-PD-L1) treatment. The clonotype was recovered from a man aged 55-75 years with urothelial cancer. V gene TRBV9 combines with J gene TRBJ2-3; 9 bases map to TRBD1. The CDR3 DNA is TGTGCCAGCAGCCCCCGACAGGGGGGTACGACAGATACGCAGTATTTT. Its protein product is CASSPRQGGTTDTQYF.